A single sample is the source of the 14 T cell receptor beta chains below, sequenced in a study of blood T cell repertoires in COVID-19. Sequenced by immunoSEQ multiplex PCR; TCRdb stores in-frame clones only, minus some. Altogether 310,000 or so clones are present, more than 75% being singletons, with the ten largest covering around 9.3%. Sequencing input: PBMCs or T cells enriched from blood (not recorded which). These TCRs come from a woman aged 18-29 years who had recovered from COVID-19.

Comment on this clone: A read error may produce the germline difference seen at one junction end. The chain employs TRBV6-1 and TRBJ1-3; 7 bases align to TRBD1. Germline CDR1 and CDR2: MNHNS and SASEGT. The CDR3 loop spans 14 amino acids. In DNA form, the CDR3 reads TGTGCCAGCAGCGAAGGGGGACAGGGAAACACCATATATTTT. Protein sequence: CASSEGGQGNTIYF.

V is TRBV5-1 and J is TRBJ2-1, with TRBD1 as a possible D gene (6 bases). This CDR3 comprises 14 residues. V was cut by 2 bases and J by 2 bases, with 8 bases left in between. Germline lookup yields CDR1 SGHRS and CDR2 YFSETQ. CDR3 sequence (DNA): TGCGCCAGCAGCTTATGGACAGCCTACAATGAGCAGTTCTTC. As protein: CASSLWTAYNEQFF.

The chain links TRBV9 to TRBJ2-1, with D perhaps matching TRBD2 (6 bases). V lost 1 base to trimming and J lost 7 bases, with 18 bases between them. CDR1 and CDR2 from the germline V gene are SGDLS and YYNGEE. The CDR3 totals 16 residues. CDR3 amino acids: CASSVSSGHGMNEQFF. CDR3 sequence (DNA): TGTGCCAGCAGCGTATCGAGCGGGCATGGGATGAATGAGCAGTTCTTC.

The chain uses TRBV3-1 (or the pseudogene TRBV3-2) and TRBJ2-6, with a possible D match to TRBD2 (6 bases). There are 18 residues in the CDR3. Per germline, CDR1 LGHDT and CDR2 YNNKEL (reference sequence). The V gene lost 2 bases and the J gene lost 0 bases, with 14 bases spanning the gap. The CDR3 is CASSQPGGVSSGANVLTF. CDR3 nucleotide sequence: TGTGCCAGCAGCCAACCTGGCGGGGTGTCCTCTGGGGCCAACGTCCTGACTTTC.

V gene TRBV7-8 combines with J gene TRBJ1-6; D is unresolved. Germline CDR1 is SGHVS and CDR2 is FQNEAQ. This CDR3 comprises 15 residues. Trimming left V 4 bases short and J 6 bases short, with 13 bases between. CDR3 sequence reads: CASSSIRVFNSPLHF. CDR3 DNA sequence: TGTGCCAGCAGCTCCATCCGGGTCTTTAATTCACCCCTCCACTTT.

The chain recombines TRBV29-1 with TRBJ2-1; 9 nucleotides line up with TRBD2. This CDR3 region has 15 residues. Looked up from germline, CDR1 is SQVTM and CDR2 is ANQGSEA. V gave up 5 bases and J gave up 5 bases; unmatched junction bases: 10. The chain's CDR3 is CSVFGGGRVHNEQFF. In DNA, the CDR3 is TGCAGCGTTTTTGGGGGCGGGAGGGTTCACAATGAGCAGTTCTTC.

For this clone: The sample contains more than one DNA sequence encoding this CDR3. Here the CDR3 reads CASSVGNQPQHF. The CDR3 bases are TGTGCCAGCAGCGTCGGGAATCAGCCCCAGCATTTT. The rearrangement uses TRBV9 and TRBJ1-5; no reliable D call. Trimming pared 2 bases from V and 4 bases from J, leaving 4 bases between. The CDR3 contains 12 residues. Germline V lookup: CDR1 SGDLS, CDR2 YYNGEE.

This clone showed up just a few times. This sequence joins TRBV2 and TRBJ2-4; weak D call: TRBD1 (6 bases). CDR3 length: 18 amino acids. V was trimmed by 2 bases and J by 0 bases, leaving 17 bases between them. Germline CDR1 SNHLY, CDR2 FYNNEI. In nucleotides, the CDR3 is TGTGCCAGCAGTGAAACGCCTTACGGGACATTAGCCAAAAACATTCAGTACTTC. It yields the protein CASSETPYGTLAKNIQYF.

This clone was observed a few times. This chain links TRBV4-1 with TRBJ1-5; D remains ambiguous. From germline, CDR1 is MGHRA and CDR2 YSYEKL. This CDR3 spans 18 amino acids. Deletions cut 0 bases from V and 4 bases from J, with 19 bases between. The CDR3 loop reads CASSQDGLPRLKNQPQHF. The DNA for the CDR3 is TGCGCCAGCAGCCAAGATGGACTTCCGAGACTTAAGAATCAGCCCCAGCATTTT.

This CDR3 reads CASSYLETGPGELFF. The CDR3 DNA reads as TGTGCCAGCAGTTACCTTGAGACAGGGCCCGGGGAGCTGTTTTTT. The chain joins TRBV6-5 to TRBJ2-2, with TRBD1 matching 7 bases. V shed 2 bases and J 6 bases; nucleotides not matched to a gene: 6. Germline V gene data show CDR1 as MNHEY and CDR2 as SVGAGI. This CDR3 has 15 residues.

CDR3 nucleotides: TGTGCCAGCAGCGGGACAGGGGCTCCCCTCTACGAGCAGTACTTC. Translating it yields CASSGTGAPLYEQYF. The chain carries TRBV5-6 and TRBJ2-7; 10 bases are shared with TRBD1. The V gene end was trimmed by 4 bases and the J gene end by 3 bases; junction bases not matched to a gene: 7. The CDR3 spans 15 residues. The V gene's germline CDR1 is SGHDT and CDR2 YYEEEE.

In DNA, the CDR3 is TGTGCCAGCAGCTTGGGACAGGGGGCGGACAGCAATCAGCCCCAGCATTTT. It is translated as CASSLGQGADSNQPQHF. The rearrangement uses TRBV5-5 and TRBJ1-5; 10 bases map to TRBD1. From germline, CDR1 is SGHKS and CDR2 YYEKEE (reference sequence). V lost 0 bases to trimming and J lost 1 base; unmatched junction nucleotides: 4. The length of the CDR3 is 17 residues.

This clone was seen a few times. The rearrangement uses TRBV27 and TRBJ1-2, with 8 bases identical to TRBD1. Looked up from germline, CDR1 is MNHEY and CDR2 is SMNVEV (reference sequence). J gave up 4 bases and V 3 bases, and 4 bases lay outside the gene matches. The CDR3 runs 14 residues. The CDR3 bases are TGTGCCAGCAGTTTGACAGGGGACCTCTATGGCTACACCTTC. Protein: CASSLTGDLYGYTF.

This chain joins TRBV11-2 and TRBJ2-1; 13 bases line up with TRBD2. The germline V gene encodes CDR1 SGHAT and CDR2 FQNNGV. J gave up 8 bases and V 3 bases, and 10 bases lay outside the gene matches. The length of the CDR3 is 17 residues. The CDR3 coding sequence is TGTGCCAGCAGCTTCGGACTAGCGGGGGCCTCGAGGGATGAGCAGTTCTTC. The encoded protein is CASSFGLAGASRDEQFF.